The next 11 T cell receptor beta chains were all read from a single sample in a study of blood T cell repertoires in COVID-19. Generated by immunoSEQ multiplex PCR, the TCRdb table keeps only in-frame clones and is missing some. The sample consists of roughly 190,000 clones, about 76% of them appearing once. The sample taken for sequencing was peripheral blood. These receptors originate from a woman aged 50 to 60 with active or convalescent COVID-19.

The chain combines TRBV2 with TRBJ1-2, with D uncertain. Trimming took off 3 bases at V and 3 bases at J, with 11 bases between the two ends. Germline values: CDR1 SNHLY, CDR2 FYNNEI. This CDR3 region has 14 residues. This CDR3 reads CASSEAARDYGYTF. Written as DNA, the CDR3 is TGTGCCAGCAGTGAGGCGGCCCGAGACTATGGCTACACCTTC.

Of note for this clone: Distinct nucleotide sequences in the sample also encode this CDR3. The J gene is TRBJ1-2, the V gene TRBV7-8; no reliable D call. CDR1 is SGHVS and CDR2 is FQNEAQ in the germline V gene. V gave up 1 base and J gave up 2 bases, with 14 bases separating them. CDR3 length: 16 residues. The CDR3 region has the DNA TGTGCCAGCAGCTTAGTGGCCGGGGAAGTAAACTATGGCTACACCTTC. Encoded protein: CASSLVAGEVNYGYTF.

This clone was counted a single time. The V and J genes are TRBV20-1 and TRBJ2-2, with D unresolved. The CDR3 is 13 residues long. Germline CDR1 and CDR2: DFQATT and SNEGSKA (reference sequence). V was shortened by 3 bases and J by 5 bases, with 10 bases between the two germline ends. CDR3: CSASFLETGELFF. The CDR3 DNA sequence: TGCAGTGCTAGTTTTCTGGAGACCGGGGAGCTGTTTTTT.

There are a few counts of this clone. The chain employs TRBV7-2 and TRBJ2-1, with TRBD2 matching over 10 bases. Germline assignment: CDR1 SGHTA and CDR2 FQGNSA. CDR3 length equals 18 residues. Germline trimming cut 5 bases from V and 0 bases from J; bases unmatched to any gene: 10. The CDR3 sequence is CASSVGPSGSSSYNEQFF. The CDR3, as DNA: TGTGCCAGCAGCGTAGGCCCTAGCGGGAGTAGCTCCTACAATGAGCAGTTCTTC.

The chain couples TRBV5-1 to TRBJ2-5, with TRBD2 as a possible D gene (5 bases). The CDR3 is 17 amino acids. The V gene lost 0 bases and the J gene lost 2 bases, with 17 bases spanning the gap. CDR1 is SGHRS, CDR2 YFSETQ, per germline. The CDR3 protein is CASSLATFGVLQETQYF. The CDR3 bases are TGCGCCAGCAGCTTGGCGACATTCGGGGTTTTGCAAGAGACCCAGTACTTC.

The chain recombines TRBV11-2 with TRBJ2-4; 10 bases align to TRBD1. This CDR3 is built from 16 residues. After removal of 4 bases from V and 3 bases from J, the junction contained 6 bases not matched to a gene. CDR1 SGHAT and CDR2 FQNNGV come from the germline V gene. DNA of the CDR3: TGTGCCAGCAGCTCCTGGACAGGGGGTTACAAAAACATTCAGTACTTC. Its protein is CASSSWTGGYKNIQYF.

DNA for the CDR3: TGTGCCAGCAGTGAAGATTTCGGGGGGGCAGAGACCCAGTACTTC. This translates into CASSEDFGGAETQYF. The chain joins TRBV6-1 to TRBJ2-5; 8 positions match TRBD2. The CDR3 sequence is 15 residues long. Trimming cost V 1 base and J 4 bases; bases outside gene matches: 5. Germline CDR1 is MNHNS and CDR2 is SASEGT.

CDR3 loop: CASSPSGQDNEKLFF. The DNA of the CDR3 is TGTGCCAGCAGTCCTTCGGGACAGGATAATGAAAAACTGTTTTTT. The chain uses TRBV7-9 and TRBJ1-4, with TRBD1 identical over 8 bases. CDR1 and CDR2 from the germline V gene are SEHNR and FQNEAQ (reference sequence). The V segment lost 6 bases and the J segment 4 bases; nucleotides outside the gene matches: 7. The CDR3 has 15 residues.

V usage is TRBV7-8 and J usage is TRBJ1-2, with D tentatively TRBD1 (5 bases). There are 15 residues in the CDR3. Per the germline V gene, CDR1 is SGHVS and CDR2 is FQNEAQ. V gave up 3 bases and J gave up 8 bases, with 19 bases separating them. The CDR3 nucleotides are TGTGCCAGCAGCTTCGGGGGTCCCGTTAAAGTGGGCTACACCTTC. This gives the protein CASSFGGPVKVGYTF.

J is TRBJ2-5 and V is TRBV5-4, with 11 bases aligning to TRBD2. Looked up from germline, CDR1 is SGHNT and CDR2 is YYREEE (reference sequence). The length of the CDR3 is 17 residues. V gave up 4 bases and J gave up 0 bases; unmatched junction bases: 8. CDR3 nucleotides: TGTGCCAGCAGCGGGAGGGTAGCGGGGGGGTACCAAGAGACCCAGTACTTC. It encodes CASSGRVAGGYQETQYF.

The chain uses TRBV4-2 and TRBJ1-2; D is undetermined. In germline, CDR1 is LGHNA, CDR2 YNFKEQ. With 0 bases removed from V and 1 base from J, the gap between germline ends came to 9 bases. This CDR3 has 15 residues. DNA of the CDR3: TGTGCCAGCAGCCAAGATGGTGGCTTTAACTATGGCTACACCTTC. Protein sequence: CASSQDGGFNYGYTF.